Listed below are T cell receptor beta chains from one sample, sequenced in a study of blood T cell repertoires in COVID-19. Assay used: immunoSEQ multiplex PCR; TCRdb lists only in-frame clones, some missing. Among around 67,000 clones listed, approximately 84% were seen once. The specimen was peripheral blood. These receptors were taken from a man between 65 and 80 years old with acute or convalescent COVID-19. Each CDR3 is given with its conserved first and last residue. The D gene is left open where the match is weak. Clone size appears in some rows only: once, few, many, or a class for an expanded clone.

length	V	D	J	size	DNA	CDR3
15	TRBV19	TRBD1	TRBJ2-5	once	TGTGCCAGTAGTATAATGAGGGGGCGAGAAGAGACCCAGTACTTC	CASSIMRGREETQYF
17	TRBV3-1/TRBV3-2	TRBD2	TRBJ2-2	-	TGTGCCAGCGATCGACAAGCGGGGGCCAGGGGCACCGGGGAGCTGTTTTTT	CASDRQAGARGTGELFF
14	TRBV6-5	-	TRBJ2-7	-	TGTGCCAGCAGTTACCGCGGGCAGACCTACGAGCAGTACTTC	CASSYRGQTYEQYF
17	TRBV7-9	TRBD2	TRBJ2-2	-	TGTGCCAGCAGCCGCCATGGACTAGCGGAGAACACCGGGGAGCTGTTTTTT	CASSRHGLAENTGELFF
14	TRBV13	TRBD1	TRBJ1-1	-	TGTGCCAGCAGTCAAGGACAGGGAGGAACTGAAGCTTTCTTT	CASSQGQGGTEAFF
15	TRBV11-2	TRBD1	TRBJ2-7	once	TGTGCCAGCAGCTTAGCAGGACAGGGTCGGTACGAGCAGTACTTC	CASSLAGQGRYEQYF
15	TRBV5-4	TRBD1	TRBJ2-7	-	TGTGCCAGCAGTCGAGCCGGGACAGGGAGAAACGAGCAGTACTTC	CASSRAGTGRNEQYF
16	TRBV11-2	TRBD1	TRBJ2-7	-	TGTGCCAGCAGCTTAGGACAGGGGGAGTACTCCAACGGGCAGTACTTC	CASSLGQGEYSNGQYF
14	TRBV23-1	-	TRBJ2-3	-	TGCGCCAGCAGTCAATCTTGCGGTGAAGATACGCAGTATTTT	CASSQSCGEDTQYF
15	TRBV19	TRBD1	TRBJ2-3	-	TGTGCCAGTAGGCCTCCGGGACAGCTCACAGATACGCAGTATTTT	CASRPPGQLTDTQYF
14	TRBV2	-	TRBJ1-5	-	TGTGCCAGCAGCCGAGAAGGGGCAGTTCAGCCCCAGCATTTT	CASSREGAVQPQHF
14	TRBV6-5	TRBD2	TRBJ2-1	-	TGTGCCAGCACCCTCGGGACTAGGAACAATGAGCAGTTCTTC	CASTLGTRNNEQFF
15	TRBV27	TRBD2	TRBJ2-2	few	TGTGCCAGCAGTTTACAACTAGCGCTGACCGGGGAGCTGTTTTTT	CASSLQLALTGELFF
16	TRBV7-6	-	TRBJ2-7	-	TGTGCCAGCAGCTTACGGGCCGGGCGGGACTTCTACGAGCAGTACTTC	CASSLRAGRDFYEQYF
14	TRBV2	TRBD1	TRBJ1-1	-	TGTGCCAGCGGACTGACAGGGCTGAACACTGAAGCTTTCTTT	CASGLTGLNTEAFF
15	TRBV19	-	TRBJ1-5	-	TGTGCCAGTAGTATCACAGGGTACGGCGGTCAGCCCCAGCATTTT	CASSITGYGGQPQHF
15	TRBV7-2	TRBD1	TRBJ2-5	-	TGTGCCAGCAGCCAGGGGGCTAGCGTCCAAGAGACCCAGTACTTC	CASSQGASVQETQYF
13	TRBV6-5	-	TRBJ1-5	few	TGTGCCAGCAGTCTGGGAGGCGATCAGCCCCAGCATTTT	CASSLGGDQPQHF
12	TRBV5-4	-	TRBJ2-7	-	TGTGCCAGCACTGTTCAGGGGGGCGAGCAGTACTTC	CASTVQGGEQYF
13	TRBV27	TRBD1	TRBJ2-1	-	TGTGCCAGCAGCCCACAGGGGGCCCATGAGCAGTTCTTC	CASSPQGAHEQFF
14	TRBV2	TRBD2	TRBJ2-3	-	TGTGCCAGCAGTTCAGCGGGGGGCCCCGCAAGGCAGTATTTT	CASSSAGGPARQYF
14	TRBV5-5	TRBD2	TRBJ2-7	-	TGTGCCAGCAGCTTGATAGCGGGGCCTTACGAGCAGTACTTC	CASSLIAGPYEQYF
10	TRBV30	-	TRBJ1-1	-	TGTGCCTGGAGTGAACTACGGGCTTTCTTT	CAWSELRAFF
13	TRBV2	TRBD1	TRBJ1-1	-	TGTGCCAGCACCTATGACAGGGACACTGAAGCTTTCTTT	CASTYDRDTEAFF
13	TRBV27	-	TRBJ2-5	-	TGTGCCAGCTGGACGGTGAGGGGGGGGACCCAGTACTTC	CASWTVRGGTQYF
13	TRBV29-1	-	TRBJ2-7	-	TGCAGCGTTGGTAAGGGCAGGGGCTACGAGCAGTACTTC	CSVGKGRGYEQYF
14	TRBV28	-	TRBJ1-2	-	TGTGCCAGCAGCCCCGTCCGACCCGACAATGGCTACACCTTC	CASSPVRPDNGYTF
13	TRBV9	-	TRBJ1-5	-	TGTGCCAGCAGCGCCCTAGGGGGAGAGCCCCAGCATTTT	CASSALGGEPQHF
14	TRBV6-5	TRBD1	TRBJ1-5	-	TGTGCCAGCAGTCCGGGACAGACTATTCAGCCCCAGCATTTT	CASSPGQTIQPQHF
14	TRBV6-1	-	TRBJ1-2	-	TGTGCCAGCAGTGAAGCGCTACAGGGCTATGGCTACACCTTC	CASSEALQGYGYTF
13	TRBV11-1	TRBD1	TRBJ1-6	-	TGTGCCAGCAGCCGACAGGGTAATTCACCCCTCCACTTT	CASSRQGNSPLHF
14	TRBV7-6	-	TRBJ2-5	-	TGTGCCAGCAGCACCACGGGGTGGGCGGAGACCCAGTACTTC	CASSTTGWAETQYF
13	TRBV30	-	TRBJ1-2	-	TGTGCCTGGAGTGCAGGGAAGGTATATGGCTACACCTTC	CAWSAGKVYGYTF
14	TRBV2	TRBD2	TRBJ2-7	-	TGTGCCAGCAGTGTTAGCGGGGGCTCCTACGAGCAGTACTTC	CASSVSGGSYEQYF
16	TRBV5-5	TRBD1	TRBJ2-7	-	TGTGCCAGCAGCCCTCCGAGGACAGGGGGCTGGGACGAGCAGTACTTC	CASSPPRTGGWDEQYF
16	TRBV28	TRBD1	TRBJ1-1	-	TGTGCCAGCAGTATTATCTTGACAGGGGGCGTTTCTGAAGCTTTCTTT	CASSIILTGGVSEAFF
13	TRBV4-2	-	TRBJ2-1	-	TGTGCCAGCAGCCAAGTTCAGGCCAGCGAGCAGTTCTTC	CASSQVQASEQFF
15	TRBV6-6	TRBD1	TRBJ1-2	-	TGTGCCAGCAGTTATGCCACAGGGGCTAACTATGGCTACACCTTC	CASSYATGANYGYTF
13	TRBV3-1/TRBV3-2	-	TRBJ2-3	-	TGTGCCAGCCGGCGGAGAGAATCAGATACGCAGTATTTT	CASRRRESDTQYF
14	TRBV5-1	-	TRBJ2-3	once	TGCGCCAGCAGCGAGGGAGCACACACAGATACGCAGTATTTT	CASSEGAHTDTQYF
16	TRBV5-1	-	TRBJ1-6	-	TGCGCCAGCAGCTACGGTCCACCGCCTGATAATTCACCCCTCCACTTT	CASSYGPPPDNSPLHF
15	TRBV10-3	TRBD1	TRBJ2-1	-	TGTGCCATCGGGACAGGCAAAAGCTCCTACAATGAGCAGTTCTTC	CAIGTGKSSYNEQFF
15	TRBV19	TRBD1	TRBJ1-5	once	TGTGCCAGTAGTCCGACAGGGGACGTCAAACAGCCCCAGCATTTT	CASSPTGDVKQPQHF